One TCR beta chain is described in this entry. Its antigen is not identified. Per the germline V gene, CDR1 is LNHDA and CDR2 is SQIVND (reference sequence). J was trimmed by 0 bases and V by 5 bases; bases with no gene match: 7. The CDR3 loop spans 15 amino acids. This sample is part of a study of resident and recirculating memory T cells in vitiligo. Study-level information: Shave-biopsy epidermis from lesional and nonlesional skin was sequenced alongside PBMCs. General study points: Different lesions suggested infiltration by different T cell clones.

Only in-frame clones appear in the TCRdb table, and some are missing; sequencing was by immunoSEQ multiplex PCR. The sample includes tens of thousands of clones, about 92% of them seen just once. The sequence derives from a male donor with vitiligo. Sequencing used blood. This rearrangement joins TRBV19 to TRBJ2-7; 7 bases agree with TRBD1. This chain's CDR3 is CASSASGTASYEQYF. The CDR3 DNA reads TGTGCCAGTAGTGCCTCCGGGACAGCCTCCTACGAGCAGTACTTC.